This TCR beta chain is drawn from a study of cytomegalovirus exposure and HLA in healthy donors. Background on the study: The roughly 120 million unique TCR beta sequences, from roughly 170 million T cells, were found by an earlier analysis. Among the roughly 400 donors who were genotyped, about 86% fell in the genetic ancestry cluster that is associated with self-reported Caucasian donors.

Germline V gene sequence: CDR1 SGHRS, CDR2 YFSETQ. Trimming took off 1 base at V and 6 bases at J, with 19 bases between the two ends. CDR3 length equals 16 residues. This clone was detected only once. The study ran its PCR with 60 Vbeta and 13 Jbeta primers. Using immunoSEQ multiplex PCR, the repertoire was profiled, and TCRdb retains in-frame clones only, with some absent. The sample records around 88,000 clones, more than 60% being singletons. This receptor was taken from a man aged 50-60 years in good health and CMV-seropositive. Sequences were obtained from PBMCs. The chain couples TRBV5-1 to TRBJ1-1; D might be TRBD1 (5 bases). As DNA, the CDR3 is TGCGCCAGCAGCTTGAATACAGGTCGGGCGGCCGCTGAAGCTTTCTTT. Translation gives CASSLNTGRAAAEAFF.